Below, 5 T cell receptor beta chains from the same sample are listed, as sequenced in a study of blood T cell repertoires in COVID-19. Assay: immunoSEQ multiplex PCR; the TCRdb copy retains only in-frame clones and omits some. The data show around 110,000 clones, roughly 85% seen once. The sample consisted of peripheral blood. These receptors all stem from a man under 40 with acute or convalescent COVID-19.

The chain recombines TRBV5-1 with TRBJ2-5, with D perhaps matching TRBD2 (6 bases). CDR1 is SGHRS, CDR2 YFSETQ, per germline. V shed 0 bases and J shed 5 bases, with 14 bases lying between them. The CDR3 is 15 amino acids. CDR3 DNA sequence: TGCGCCAGCAGCTTGGGGGCAGGGAGGAGTGAGACCCAGTACTTC. This codes for CASSLGAGRSETQYF.

This clone was recorded only once. The chain carries TRBV20-1 and TRBJ1-2; possible D gene TRBD1, 5 bases. Germline values: CDR1 DFQATT, CDR2 SNEGSKA (reference sequence). This CDR3 comprises 12 residues. V was cut by 3 bases and J by 8 bases, with 13 bases left in between. In DNA, the CDR3 is TGCAGTGCTAGTATCGGGGGGGAGGGCTACACCTTC. Its translation is CSASIGGEGYTF.

The chain couples TRBV7-2 to TRBJ1-1; TRBD1 matches 10 bases. The germline V gene has CDR1 SGHTA and CDR2 FQGNSA. The V gene end was trimmed by 5 bases and the J gene end by 3 bases; junction bases not matched to a gene: 6. The CDR3 loop spans 15 amino acids. The CDR3 bases are TGTGCCAGCAGCATGACAGGGGGCGTTGACACTGAAGCTTTCTTT. Translated: CASSMTGGVDTEAFF.

The chain links TRBV5-6 to TRBJ2-7; TRBD2 matches 12 bases. Germline CDR1 reads SGHDT; CDR2 reads YYEEEE. The CDR3 consists of 15 residues. The junction had 2 bases not matched to a gene; V was cut back by 0 bases and J by 4 bases. The CDR3 DNA follows: TGTGCCAGCAGCTTGGCTAGCGGGGGGGCGTACGAGCAGTACTTC. This translates into CASSLASGGAYEQYF. Full variable domain (remainder filled in from reference TRBV5-6 and TRBJ2-7): DAGVTQSPTHLIKTRGQQVTLRCSPKSGHDTVSWYQQALGQGPQFIFQYYEEEERQRGNFPDRFSGHQFPNYSSELNVNALLLGDSALYLCASSLASGGAYEQYFGPGTRLTVT.

The chain carries TRBV6-5 and TRBJ1-1; D remains unclear. CDR3 length equals 14 residues. Per the germline V gene, CDR1 is MNHEY and CDR2 is SVGAGI. With 2 bases removed from V and 0 bases from J, the gap between germline ends came to 7 bases. CDR3 amino acids: CASSYEGMNTEAFF. In nucleotides, the CDR3 is TGTGCCAGCAGTTACGAGGGTATGAACACTGAAGCTTTCTTT.